Listed below are T cell receptor beta chains from one sample, sequenced in a study of cytomegalovirus exposure and HLA in healthy donors. Sequencing used immunoSEQ multiplex PCR; TCRdb keeps in-frame clones, though not all of them. The data contain about 160,000 clones, about four fifths of them singletons. The sequenced sample was PBMCs. The receptor set was obtained from a man aged 45 to 65 in good health and CMV-seropositive. CDR3s include the opening cysteine and the closing phenylalanine or tryptophan. The D gene is left open where the match is weak. The size of a clone is reported for some rows only, either as once, few or many, or as a class for expanded clones.

clone_size: -; d_call: TRBD2; j_call: TRBJ2-5; v_call: TRBV18; cdr3_nt: TGTGCCAGCACTAGCGGGAGGTCGGAGACCCAGTACTTC; cdr3_aa: CASTSGRSETQYF
clone_size: -; d_call: -; j_call: TRBJ2-5; v_call: TRBV18; cdr3_nt: TGTGCCAGCTCACCCCAGCCAGGAAGTAGAGAGACCCAGTACTTC; cdr3_aa: CASSPQPGSRETQYF
clone_size: few; d_call: TRBD1; j_call: TRBJ1-6; v_call: TRBV2; cdr3_nt: TGTGCCAGCCTGACAGGGTTCCGCTCACCCCTCCACTTT; cdr3_aa: CASLTGFRSPLHF
clone_size: -; d_call: -; j_call: TRBJ1-2; v_call: TRBV28; cdr3_nt: TGTGCCAGCAGTCCACGGACAGCCGATGGCTACACCTTC; cdr3_aa: CASSPRTADGYTF
clone_size: -; d_call: -; j_call: TRBJ1-4; v_call: TRBV19; cdr3_nt: TGTGCCTTAGAACAGGGTTTCTGGGAAAAACTGTTTTTT; cdr3_aa: CALEQGFWEKLFF
clone_size: few; d_call: TRBD1; j_call: TRBJ1-2; v_call: TRBV19; cdr3_nt: TGTGCCAGTAGTGTACGGACAGGCCGATGGGGCTACACCTTC; cdr3_aa: CASSVRTGRWGYTF
clone_size: once; d_call: -; j_call: TRBJ1-3; v_call: TRBV29-1; cdr3_nt: TGCAGCGTTCCCGGCGCGGCAGGAAACACCATATATTTT; cdr3_aa: CSVPGAAGNTIYF
clone_size: -; d_call: TRBD1; j_call: TRBJ1-5; v_call: TRBV30; cdr3_nt: TGTGCCTGGAGTGTACCAGGAGACAGGGTCTTTCAGCCCCAGCATTTT; cdr3_aa: CAWSVPGDRVFQPQHF
clone_size: once; d_call: TRBD1; j_call: TRBJ2-1; v_call: TRBV5-4; cdr3_nt: TGTGCCAGCAGCTCCGGACAGGGACGCTCCTACAATGAGCAGTTCTTC; cdr3_aa: CASSSGQGRSYNEQFF
clone_size: -; d_call: TRBD2; j_call: TRBJ2-7; v_call: TRBV2; cdr3_nt: TGTGCCAGCGGGGGGGAATTCCTAGACGAGCAGTACTTC; cdr3_aa: CASGGEFLDEQYF
clone_size: -; d_call: -; j_call: TRBJ2-7; v_call: TRBV7-8; cdr3_nt: TGTGCCAGCAGCTCCTTAGTTAAAGAATACGAGCAGTACTTC; cdr3_aa: CASSSLVKEYEQYF
clone_size: -; d_call: TRBD1; j_call: TRBJ2-1; v_call: TRBV10-3; cdr3_nt: TGTGCCATCAGTGACCGGGACAGGGGGGTGGATGAGCAGTTCTTC; cdr3_aa: CAISDRDRGVDEQFF
clone_size: -; d_call: TRBD1; j_call: TRBJ1-3; v_call: TRBV28; cdr3_nt: TGTGCCAGCAGCATGACAGGGCTCTCTGGAAACACCATATATTTT; cdr3_aa: CASSMTGLSGNTIYF
clone_size: few; d_call: -; j_call: TRBJ2-7; v_call: TRBV7-9; cdr3_nt: TGTGCCAGCAGCTTCGGGTCAGGGAGGGAGCAGTACTTC; cdr3_aa: CASSFGSGREQYF
clone_size: once; d_call: -; j_call: TRBJ2-5; v_call: TRBV5-4; cdr3_nt: TGTGCCAGCAGCCCCGGGACTTTTCAAGAGACCCAGTACTTC; cdr3_aa: CASSPGTFQETQYF
clone_size: -; d_call: TRBD2; j_call: TRBJ2-3; v_call: TRBV11-2; cdr3_nt: TGTGCCAGCAGCTTAGACGTTAGCGGGAGGGGTACAGATACGCAGTATTTT; cdr3_aa: CASSLDVSGRGTDTQYF
clone_size: -; d_call: -; j_call: TRBJ2-7; v_call: TRBV7-9; cdr3_nt: TGTGCCAGCAGCTCATCTGGGGGCCTCTTGAACGAGCAGTACTTC; cdr3_aa: CASSSSGGLLNEQYF
clone_size: -; d_call: -; j_call: TRBJ1-1; v_call: TRBV7-9; cdr3_nt: TGTGCCAGCAGCTTAGTGCGGACTGAAGCTTTCTTT; cdr3_aa: CASSLVRTEAFF
clone_size: -; d_call: -; j_call: TRBJ1-1; v_call: TRBV5-1; cdr3_nt: TGCGCCAGCAGCTTCGGAGGGTCGGACACTGAAGCTTTCTTT; cdr3_aa: CASSFGGSDTEAFF
clone_size: -; d_call: -; j_call: TRBJ2-1; v_call: TRBV5-1; cdr3_nt: TGCGCCAGCAGCTTGGAGCGCATCAGTGAGCAGTTCTTC; cdr3_aa: CASSLERISEQFF
clone_size: -; d_call: TRBD1; j_call: TRBJ1-2; v_call: TRBV6-1; cdr3_nt: TGTGCCAGCAGGGGGGGACAGGGGGCAGGGTATGGCTACACCTTC; cdr3_aa: CASRGGQGAGYGYTF
clone_size: -; d_call: TRBD1; j_call: TRBJ2-1; v_call: TRBV27; cdr3_nt: TGTGCCAGCAGTTTAGGGACAGGCAATGAGCAGTTCTTC; cdr3_aa: CASSLGTGNEQFF